This entry lists 10 T cell receptor beta chains sequenced from one sample in a study of T cell repertoires in cytomegalovirus infection. Their antigens remain unidentified. One entry per CDR3 protein results from TCRdb running MiXCR on the reads. Among under 450,000 distinct CDR3 sequences listed, about a third were seen once. The starting material was cultured PBMCs, obtained from culture after CMV antigen stimulation. The receptors shown here come from a human donor in good health (CMV status not recorded). Some clones in this sample may be carry-over from other donors' samples.

V usage is TRBV7-2 and J usage is TRBJ2-3; 10 bases agree with TRBD2. The CDR3 loop spans 19 amino acids. Trimming at V came to 3 bases and at J to 0 bases, leaving 12 bases not matched to a gene. Germline V gene sequence: CDR1 SGHTA, CDR2 FQGNSA. The CDR3 region has the DNA TGTGCCAGCAGCTTGGGGCGACCGGGACTAGCGACTAGCACAGATACGCAGTATTTT. This translates into CASSLGRPGLATSTDTQYF.

The CDR3 protein is CSRTAGDTQYF. The CDR3 DNA is TGCAGCAGGACCGCCGGGGATACGCAGTATTTT. The rearrangement joins TRBV20-1 to TRBJ2-3; D is ambiguous. The CDR3 loop spans 11 amino acids. The V gene's germline CDR1 is DFQATT and CDR2 SNEGSKA (reference sequence).

The chain links TRBV19 to TRBJ2-2, with a possible D match to TRBD1 (6 bases). With 8 bases removed from V and 3 bases from J, the gap between germline ends came to 13 bases. The CDR3 contains 14 residues. CDR1 and CDR2 (germline): LNHDA, SQIVND (reference sequence). The CDR3 sequence is CASLQGHYTGELFF. DNA for the CDR3: TGTGCCAGTCTCCAGGGACACTACACCGGGGAGCTGTTTTTT.

This clonotype was observed a few times. The chain couples TRBV7-2 to TRBJ2-1; D gene uncertain. This CDR3 has 16 amino acids. The V end was cut by 3 bases, the J end by 1 base, with 13 bases between. Germline lookup yields CDR1 SGHTA and CDR2 FQGNSA. The CDR3 is CASSFRPVGSYNEQFF. In DNA form, the CDR3 reads TGTGCCAGCAGCTTCCGACCCGTTGGATCCTACAATGAGCAGTTCTTC.

This clonotype was detected only once. The V and J genes are TRBV19 and TRBJ1-5, with 8 nucleotides matching TRBD1. The V gene's germline CDR1 is LNHDA and CDR2 SQIVND (reference sequence). The CDR3 contains 14 residues. V was clipped by 4 bases and J by 5 bases; unmatched bases: 4. Here the CDR3 DNA reads TGTGCCAGTAGTAAGGACAGGGATGATCAGCCCCAGCATTTT. Translation: CASSKDRDDQPQHF.

At least ten counts were recorded for this clonotype. This sequence joins TRBV6-1 and TRBJ1-5, with D perhaps TRBD1 (6 bases). The CDR3 runs 14 residues. V gave up 10 bases and J gave up 2 bases, with 15 bases separating them. The V gene's germline CDR1 is MNHNS and CDR2 SASEGT. DNA for the CDR3: TGTGCCACCGCTTCAAGGGGGGGCAATCAGCCCCAGCATTTT. Amino acids: CATASRGGNQPQHF.

The chain links TRBV7-2 to TRBJ1-3; D may be TRBD1 (6 bases). V was cut by 5 bases and J by 2 bases, with 19 bases left in between. This CDR3 contains 17 residues. From germline, CDR1 is SGHTA and CDR2 FQGNSA. The DNA of the CDR3 is TGTGCCAGCAGCCCCTTACAGGGCCCGACAACTGGAAACACCATATATTTT. Its protein is CASSPLQGPTTGNTIYF.

The chain is built from TRBV15 and TRBJ1-2; 12 bases agree with TRBD1. The junction had 5 bases not matched to a gene; V was cut back by 1 base and J by 8 bases. Germline CDR1 LNHNV, CDR2 YYDKDF (reference sequence). This CDR3 region has 15 residues. CDR3 DNA: TGTGCCACCAGCAGAGCGGGGACAGGGGGCTTCGGCTACACCTTC. Translating it yields CATSRAGTGGFGYTF.

This chain uses TRBV7-2 with TRBJ1-3; D unresolved. V dropped 4 bases and J dropped 4 bases, with 11 bases sitting between them. There are 14 residues in the CDR3. CDR1 is SGHTA, CDR2 FQGNSA, per germline. The CDR3 sequence: CASSSPGRGNTIYF. CDR3 nucleotide sequence: TGTGCCAGCAGCTCGCCGGGTAGGGGAAACACCATATATTTT. Using reference TRBV7-2 and TRBJ1-3 for the parts outside the CDR3, the full variable domain is GAGVSQSPSNKVTEKGKDVELRCDPISGHTALYWYRQSLGQGLEFLIYFQGNSAPDKSGLPSDRFSAERTGGSVSTLTIQRTQQEDSAVYLCASSSPGRGNTIYFGEGSWLTVV.

This clonotype was detected many times. The rearrangement links TRBV7-2 to TRBJ2-7, with TRBD1 matching 8 bases. V trimming: 5 bases; J trimming: 4 bases; junction bases outside the gene matches: 7. CDR3 length equals 14 residues. Germline assignment: CDR1 SGHTA and CDR2 FQGNSA. The CDR3 protein is CASSVDRDKYEQYF. Here the CDR3 DNA reads TGTGCCAGCAGCGTGGACAGGGATAAATACGAGCAGTACTTC.